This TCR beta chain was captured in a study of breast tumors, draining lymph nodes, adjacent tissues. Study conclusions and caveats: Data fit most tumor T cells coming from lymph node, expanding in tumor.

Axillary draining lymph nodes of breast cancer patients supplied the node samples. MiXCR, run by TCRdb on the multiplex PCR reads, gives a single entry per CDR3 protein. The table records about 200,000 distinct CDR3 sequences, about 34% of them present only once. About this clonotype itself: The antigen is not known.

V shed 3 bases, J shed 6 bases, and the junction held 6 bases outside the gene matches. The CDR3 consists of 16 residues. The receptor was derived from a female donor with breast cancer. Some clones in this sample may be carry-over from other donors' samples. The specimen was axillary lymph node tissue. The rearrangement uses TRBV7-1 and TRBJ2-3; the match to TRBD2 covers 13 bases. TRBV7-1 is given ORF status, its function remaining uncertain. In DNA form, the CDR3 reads TGTGCCAGCAGCTCCACTAGCGGGGGGGCTAGGGATACGCAGTATTTT. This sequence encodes CASSSTSGGARDTQYF.